This T cell receptor beta chain stems from a study of T cells in localized non-small cell lung cancer. General study results and limits: Among the top 100 tumor clones, a median about 59 appeared in adjacent lung. Only one tumor region went through sequencing, so heterogeneity may still be there. Uninvolved adjacent lung had more T cell clonality than any other tissue, topping tumor. Those with higher blood T cell density had longer overall survival.

Worth noting for this clone: The target antigen is unknown.

Assay: immunoSEQ multiplex PCR; the TCRdb copy retains only in-frame clones and omits some. The sample has tens of thousands of clones; 70% to 90% are singletons. Germline V gene sequence: CDR1 SGHAT, CDR2 FQNNGV. There are 15 residues in the CDR3. Trimming cost V 0 bases and J 3 bases, with 9 bases left between them. The receptor's source is a male donor at least 60 years old with stage I lung adenocarcinoma. Sequenced here: peripheral blood, sampled before any cancer treatment. The chain combines TRBV11-2 with TRBJ1-5, with D unresolved. The CDR3 sequence is CASSLDGKDNQPQHF. CDR3 DNA: TGTGCCAGCAGCTTAGATGGAAAGGACAATCAGCCCCAGCATTTT.